This TCR beta chain was identified in a study of T cell responses to AZD1222 COVID-19 vaccine (dated by TCRdb to about 2021). Regarding the study in general: TCR sequencing covered more than 230 trial participants: around 210 given two doses of AZD1222 and 26 given two doses of MenACWY control vaccine. Trial participants were enrolled by age into subgroups of 18-55, 56-69 and 70-plus years, and around 150, 29 and 61 TCR-sequenced participants, respectively, were included in these subgroups. What the work shows at the level of the full study, not this receptor alone: No day 14 peak-response samples were available, so repertoires were characterized only after the peak T cell response. Reportedly, almost half of the unique spike-specific TCRs recognized epitopes lying outside the regions that are mutated in the B.1.351 and B.1.1.7 variants. Participants were mostly white British, with more females than males. The authors suggested clonal diversity may have been underestimated. In the small 56-69-year group, the increase in depth fell short of significance, most likely because of low power. The vaccine-associated CD4 TCRs covered the entire spike protein, and the dominant responses fell in regions 160-218 and 743-854. Conclusions about previously exposed vaccinees were limited because only six or seven AZD1222 recipients were SARS-CoV-2 seropositive at baseline. After two AZD1222 doses, both the breadth and the depth of spike-specific TCRs were significantly higher than at day 0 and than in MenACWY recipients.

The CDR3 regions of human TCRbeta chains were analyzed by immunosequencing. The original pipeline was this. Repertoire TCRs were checked for matches against a reference library of SARS-CoV-2-specific TCRs that had been generated using the MIRA antigen-specificity platform. Breadth meant the fraction of unique TCRs that were SARS-CoV-2-associated, whereas depth meant the fraction of total T cells that were SARS-CoV-2-associated. Using the MIRA data, every spike-specific TCR was mapped to the spike region that the TCR reacted to and assigned to either a CD4 or a CD8 class. Log10-transformed breadth and depth values were compared by one-way ANOVA with Sidak's multiple comparisons tests. Drawn from immuneACCESS, this table holds only the in-frame rearrangements with V and J called that TCRdb kept. Clones are partly lost; checked studies trace under half to an unresolved V gene and leave the rest unexplained. V and J calls and clone size are those listed in that table; D and trimming were worked out from the DNA. The sample has about 130,000 clones on record, approximately 89% of them singletons. Clones ranked in the top ten supply roughly 4% of the sample.

The time point label here, explained by the study, means: about 28 days (+/-7) after the second vaccine dose. AZD1222 recipients with second doses at about 4 weeks or about 12 weeks were pooled, because spike-specific TCR depth and breadth did not differ between schedules. The vaccinee samples were drawn from two UK trials, COV001 and COV002, one of which was a single-blind randomized controlled phase 2/3 trial testing AZD1222 (ChAdOx1 nCoV-19) in healthy adults. For TCRbeta chain sequencing, PBMC samples from trial participants were taken at day 0 and at day 28 after the second dose. As to this clone: The target of this receptor is not known. No base-level quality is on record; no much larger clone is a single base apart.

The trim is 1 base for V and 8 bases for J, with a gap of 6 bases between the germline ends. CDR1 is given as MDHEN and CDR2 as SYDVKM, both from the germline V gene. Including cysteine and phenylalanine, the CDR3 has 12 amino acids. CDR3 DNA is the only sequence kept; it has 36 bases, read in frame from the first base. This TCR came from an adult who received the AZD1222 COVID-19 vaccine. The sequence joins TRBV28 to TRBJ1-5, with TRBD1 perhaps the D gene, on 5 matching bases. The source material was peripheral blood, sampled 28 days after the second AZD1222 dose. The nucleotides read TGTGCCAGCAGTTTATTCAGGGAGCCCCAGCATTTT. Its product reads: CASSLFREPQHF.